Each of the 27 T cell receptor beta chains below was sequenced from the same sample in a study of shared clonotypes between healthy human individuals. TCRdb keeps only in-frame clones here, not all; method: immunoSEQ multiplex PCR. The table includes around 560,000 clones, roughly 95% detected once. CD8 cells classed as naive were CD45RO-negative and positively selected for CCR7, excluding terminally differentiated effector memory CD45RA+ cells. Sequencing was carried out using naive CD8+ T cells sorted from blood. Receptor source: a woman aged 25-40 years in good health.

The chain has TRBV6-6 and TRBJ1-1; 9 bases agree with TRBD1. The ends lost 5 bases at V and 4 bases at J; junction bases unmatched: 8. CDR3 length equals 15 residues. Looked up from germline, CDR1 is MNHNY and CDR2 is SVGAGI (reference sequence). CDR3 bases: TGTGCCAGCAGTGCGAACAGGGGGCCGGGCACTGAAGCTTTCTTT. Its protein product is CASSANRGPGTEAFF.

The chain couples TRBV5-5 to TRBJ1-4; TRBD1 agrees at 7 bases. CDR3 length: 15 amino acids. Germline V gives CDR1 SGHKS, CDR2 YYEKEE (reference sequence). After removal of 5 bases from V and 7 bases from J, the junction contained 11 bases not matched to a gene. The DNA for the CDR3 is TGTGCCAGCAGTAAACAGGGGAATACCGCTGAAAAACTGTTTTTT. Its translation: CASSKQGNTAEKLFF. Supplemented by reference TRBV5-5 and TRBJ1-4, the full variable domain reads DAGVTQSPTHLIKTRGQQVTLRCSPISGHKSVSWYQQVLGQGPQFIFQYYEKEERGRGNFPDRFSARQFPNYSSELNVNALLLGDSALYLCASSKQGNTAEKLFFGSGTQLSVL.

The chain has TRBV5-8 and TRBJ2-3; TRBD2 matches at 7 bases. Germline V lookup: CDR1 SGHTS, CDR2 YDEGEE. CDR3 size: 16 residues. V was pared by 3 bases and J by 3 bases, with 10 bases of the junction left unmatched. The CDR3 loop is CASSWGLGGPTDTQYF. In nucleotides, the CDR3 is TGTGCCAGCAGCTGGGGGTTGGGAGGGCCGACAGATACGCAGTATTTT.

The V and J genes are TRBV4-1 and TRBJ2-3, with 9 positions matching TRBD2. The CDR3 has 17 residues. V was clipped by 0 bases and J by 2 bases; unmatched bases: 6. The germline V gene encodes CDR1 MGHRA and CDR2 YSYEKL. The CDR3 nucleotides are TGCGCCAGCAGCCAAGATCGGGCTAGCGGGATCACAGATACGCAGTATTTT. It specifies CASSQDRASGITDTQYF.

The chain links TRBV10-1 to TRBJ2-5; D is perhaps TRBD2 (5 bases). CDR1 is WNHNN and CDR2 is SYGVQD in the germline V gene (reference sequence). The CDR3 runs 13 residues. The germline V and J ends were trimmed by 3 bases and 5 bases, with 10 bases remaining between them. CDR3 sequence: CASSERGSETQYF. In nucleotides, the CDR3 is TGCGCCAGCAGTGAACGAGGGAGTGAGACCCAGTACTTC.

CDR3 amino acids: CASSLGLAGDLVPSYNEQFF. In nucleotides, the CDR3 is TGTGCCAGCAGCTTGGGACTAGCGGGAGATCTCGTCCCCTCCTACAATGAGCAGTTCTTC. The chain joins TRBV7-8 to TRBJ2-1, with 14 positions matching TRBD2. J was trimmed by 0 bases and V by 3 bases; bases with no gene match: 10. This CDR3 is built from 20 residues. Germline CDR1 is SGHVS and CDR2 is FQNEAQ.

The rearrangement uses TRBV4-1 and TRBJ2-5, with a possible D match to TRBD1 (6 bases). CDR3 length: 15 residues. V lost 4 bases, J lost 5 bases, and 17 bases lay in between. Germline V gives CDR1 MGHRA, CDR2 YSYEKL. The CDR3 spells CASSRDRTAGETQYF. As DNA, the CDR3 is TGCGCCAGCAGCCGAGATAGGACAGCTGGGGAGACCCAGTACTTC.

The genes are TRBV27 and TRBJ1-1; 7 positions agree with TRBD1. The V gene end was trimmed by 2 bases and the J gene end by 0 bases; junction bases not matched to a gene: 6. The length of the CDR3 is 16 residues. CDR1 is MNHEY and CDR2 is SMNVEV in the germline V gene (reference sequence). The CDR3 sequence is CASSLKQGPVNTEAFF. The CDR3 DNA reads TGTGCCAGCAGTTTAAAACAGGGGCCCGTGAACACTGAAGCTTTCTTT.

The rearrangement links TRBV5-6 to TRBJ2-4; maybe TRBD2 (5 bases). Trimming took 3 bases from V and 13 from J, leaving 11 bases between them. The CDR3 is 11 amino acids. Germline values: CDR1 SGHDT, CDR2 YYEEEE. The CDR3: CASSYSGIQYF. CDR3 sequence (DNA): TGTGCCAGCAGCTACTCCGGGATACAGTACTTC.

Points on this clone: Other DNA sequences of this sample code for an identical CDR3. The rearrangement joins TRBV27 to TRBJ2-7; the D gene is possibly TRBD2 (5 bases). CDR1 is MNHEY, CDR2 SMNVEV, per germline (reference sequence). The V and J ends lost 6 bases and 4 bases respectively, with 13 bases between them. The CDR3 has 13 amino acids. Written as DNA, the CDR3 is TGTGCCAGCAGGCCGGGAACGGGATACGAGCAGTACTTC. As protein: CASRPGTGYEQYF.

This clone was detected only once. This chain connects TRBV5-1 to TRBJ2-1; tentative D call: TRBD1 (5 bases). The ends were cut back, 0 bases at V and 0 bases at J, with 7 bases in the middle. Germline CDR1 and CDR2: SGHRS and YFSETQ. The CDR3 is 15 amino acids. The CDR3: CASSLGQNSYNEQFF. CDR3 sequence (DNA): TGCGCCAGCAGCTTGGGACAGAACTCCTACAATGAGCAGTTCTTC.

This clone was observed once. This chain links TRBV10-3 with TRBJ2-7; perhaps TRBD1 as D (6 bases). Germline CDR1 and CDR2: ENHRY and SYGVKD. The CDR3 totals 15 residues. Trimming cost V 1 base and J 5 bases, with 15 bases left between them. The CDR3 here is CAISEWKQGRNEQYF. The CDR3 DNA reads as TGTGCCATCAGTGAGTGGAAACAGGGTAGAAACGAGCAGTACTTC.

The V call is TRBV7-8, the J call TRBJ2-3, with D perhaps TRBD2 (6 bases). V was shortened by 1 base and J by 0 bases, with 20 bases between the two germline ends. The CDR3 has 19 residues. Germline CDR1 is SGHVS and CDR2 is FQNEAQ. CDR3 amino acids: CASSLVPGGLAVSTDTQYF. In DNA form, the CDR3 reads TGTGCCAGCAGCTTAGTGCCCGGCGGATTAGCGGTCAGCACAGATACGCAGTATTTT.

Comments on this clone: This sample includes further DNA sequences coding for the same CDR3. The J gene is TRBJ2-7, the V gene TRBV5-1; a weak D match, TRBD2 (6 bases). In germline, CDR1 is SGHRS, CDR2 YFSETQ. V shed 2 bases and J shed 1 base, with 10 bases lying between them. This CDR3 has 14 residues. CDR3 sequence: CASSFSGSSYEQYF. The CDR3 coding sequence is TGCGCCAGCAGCTTCTCCGGGAGTTCCTACGAGCAGTACTTC.

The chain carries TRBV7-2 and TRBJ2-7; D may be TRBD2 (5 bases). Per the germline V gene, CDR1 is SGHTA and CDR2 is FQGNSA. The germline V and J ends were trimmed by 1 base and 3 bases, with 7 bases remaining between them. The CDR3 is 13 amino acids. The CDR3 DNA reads TGTGCCAGCAGCTTAGGGACTGGCTACGAGCAGTACTTC. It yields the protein CASSLGTGYEQYF.

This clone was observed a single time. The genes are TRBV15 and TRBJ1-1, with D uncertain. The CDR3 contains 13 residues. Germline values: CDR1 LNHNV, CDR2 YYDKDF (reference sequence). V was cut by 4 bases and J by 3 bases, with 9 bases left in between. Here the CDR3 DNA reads TGTGCCACCAGCACCAGGATGGACACTGAAGCTTTCTTT. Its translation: CATSTRMDTEAFF.

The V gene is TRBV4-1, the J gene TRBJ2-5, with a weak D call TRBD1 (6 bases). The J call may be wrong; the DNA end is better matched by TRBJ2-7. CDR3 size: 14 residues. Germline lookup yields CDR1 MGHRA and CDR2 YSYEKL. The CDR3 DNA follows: TGCGCCAGCAGCCTGAACAGGGTGAGCCACGAGCAGTACTTC. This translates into CASSLNRVSHEQYF.

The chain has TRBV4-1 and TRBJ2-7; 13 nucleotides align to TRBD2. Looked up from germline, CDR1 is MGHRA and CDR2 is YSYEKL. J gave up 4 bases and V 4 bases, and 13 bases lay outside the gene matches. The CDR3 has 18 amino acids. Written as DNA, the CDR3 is TGCGCCAGCAGCCCAAGCTTACTAGCGGGAGGGGCAAAGTACGAGCAGTACTTC. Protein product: CASSPSLLAGGAKYEQYF.

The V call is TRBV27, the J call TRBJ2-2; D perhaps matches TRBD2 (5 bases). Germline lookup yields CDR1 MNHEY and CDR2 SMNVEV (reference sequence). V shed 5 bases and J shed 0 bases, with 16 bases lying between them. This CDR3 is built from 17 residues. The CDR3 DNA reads TGTGCCAGCAGTCCCTTTTCGGGATATTCGAACACCGGGGAGCTGTTTTTT. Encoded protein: CASSPFSGYSNTGELFF.

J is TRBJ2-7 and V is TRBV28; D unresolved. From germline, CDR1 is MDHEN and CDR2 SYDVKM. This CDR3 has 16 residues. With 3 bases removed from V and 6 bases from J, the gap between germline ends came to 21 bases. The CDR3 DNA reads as TGTGCCAGCAGTTTCGTACTTCGCCCCATGGGTGGCGAGCAGTACTTC. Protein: CASSFVLRPMGGEQYF.

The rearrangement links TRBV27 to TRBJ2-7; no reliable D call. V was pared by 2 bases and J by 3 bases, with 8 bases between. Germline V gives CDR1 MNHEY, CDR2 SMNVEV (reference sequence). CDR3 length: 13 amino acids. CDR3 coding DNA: TGTGCCAGCAGTTTAAAACTTGGCTACGAGCAGTACTTC. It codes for CASSLKLGYEQYF.

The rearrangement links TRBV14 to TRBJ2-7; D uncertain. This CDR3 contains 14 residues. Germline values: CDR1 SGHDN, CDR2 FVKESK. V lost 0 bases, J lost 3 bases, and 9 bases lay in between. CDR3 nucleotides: TGTGCCAGCAGCCAAGATACCATGGTCTACGAGCAGTACTTC. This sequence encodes CASSQDTMVYEQYF.

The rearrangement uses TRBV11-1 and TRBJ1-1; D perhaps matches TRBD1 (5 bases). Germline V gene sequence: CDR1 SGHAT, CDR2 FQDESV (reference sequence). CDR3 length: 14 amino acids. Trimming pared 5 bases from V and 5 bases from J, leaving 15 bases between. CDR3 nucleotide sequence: TGTGCCAGCAGCGGAACAGACGGGGGGACTGAAGCTTTCTTT. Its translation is CASSGTDGGTEAFF. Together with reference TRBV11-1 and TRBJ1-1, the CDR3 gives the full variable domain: EAEVAQSPRYKITEKSQAVAFWCDPISGHATLYWYRQILGQGPELLVQFQDESVVDDSQLPKDRFSAERLKGVDSTLKIQPAELGDSAMYLCASSGTDGGTEAFFGQGTRLTVV.

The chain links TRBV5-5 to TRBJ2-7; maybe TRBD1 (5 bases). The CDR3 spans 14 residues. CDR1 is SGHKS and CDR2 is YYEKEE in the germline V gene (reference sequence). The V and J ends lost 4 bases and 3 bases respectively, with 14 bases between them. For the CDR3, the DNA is TGTGCCAGCAGCGACCAGGGATTTCTCTACGAGCAGTACTTC. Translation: CASSDQGFLYEQYF. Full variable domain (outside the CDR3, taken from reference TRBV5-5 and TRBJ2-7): DAGVTQSPTHLIKTRGQQVTLRCSPISGHKSVSWYQQVLGQGPQFIFQYYEKEERGRGNFPDRFSARQFPNYSSELNVNALLLGDSALYLCASSDQGFLYEQYFGPGTRLTVT.

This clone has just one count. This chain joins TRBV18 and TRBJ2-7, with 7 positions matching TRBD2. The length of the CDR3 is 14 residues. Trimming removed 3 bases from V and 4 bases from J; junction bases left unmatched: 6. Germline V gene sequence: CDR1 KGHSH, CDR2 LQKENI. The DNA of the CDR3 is TGTGCCAGCTCACCGGTAATGGGGGGGTACGAGCAGTACTTC. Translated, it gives CASSPVMGGYEQYF.

The CDR3 bases are TGTGCCAGCAGCGCCCACCGGACAGACTCCTACAATGAGCAGTTCTTC. Its translation: CASSAHRTDSYNEQFF. The chain combines TRBV7-9 with TRBJ2-1; tentative D call: TRBD1 (6 bases). Trimming shortened V by 5 bases and J by 0 bases, and 14 bases separated the two germline ends. The CDR3 contains 16 residues. From germline, CDR1 is SEHNR and CDR2 FQNEAQ (reference sequence). Full variable domain (outside the CDR3, taken from reference TRBV7-9 and TRBJ2-1): DTGVSQNPRHKITKRGQNVTFRCDPISEHNRLYWYRQTLGQGPEFLTYFQNEAQLEKSRLLSDRFSAERPKGSFSTLEIQRTEQGDSAMYLCASSAHRTDSYNEQFFGPGTRLTVL.

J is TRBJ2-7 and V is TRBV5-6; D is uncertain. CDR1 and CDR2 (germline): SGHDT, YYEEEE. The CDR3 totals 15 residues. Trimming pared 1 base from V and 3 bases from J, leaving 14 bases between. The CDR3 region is CASSLWGFNYYEQYF. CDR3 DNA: TGTGCCAGCAGCTTGTGGGGATTCAACTACTACGAGCAGTACTTC.